These T cell receptor beta chains were read from a single sample in a study of cytomegalovirus exposure and HLA in healthy donors. Sequencing was performed with immunoSEQ multiplex PCR; in TCRdb, only in-frame clones are kept and a portion is missing. In the table there are 96,000 or so clones, around 74% of which are singletons. Sequencing was performed on PBMCs. The receptors derive from a female donor in good health and CMV-seropositive. The conserved cysteine and the conserved F or W are not part of the CDR3 here.

v_gene: TRBV25-1
j_gene: TRBJ2-3
CDR3aa: ASSADRGLQGTQY

v_gene: TRBV27
j_gene: TRBJ1-2
CDR3aa: ASSNPGWRGYT

v_gene: TRBV4-2
j_gene: TRBJ1-4
CDR3aa: ASSKDRGDEKLF

v_gene: TRBV6-5
j_gene: TRBJ2-2
CDR3aa: ASSSGTGELF

v_gene: TRBV11-3
j_gene: TRBJ2-1
CDR3aa: ASSRTGGRDYNEQF

v_gene: TRBV7-2
j_gene: TRBJ1-1
CDR3aa: ASSMGQGVTEAF

v_gene: TRBV7-8
j_gene: TRBJ2-7
CDR3aa: ASSRRGGTLSLEQY

v_gene: TRBV28
j_gene: TRBJ1-2
CDR3aa: ASRTQGYGYT

v_gene: TRBV29-1
j_gene: TRBJ1-1
CDR3aa: SVDSGGNTEAF

v_gene: TRBV6-5
j_gene: TRBJ1-1
CDR3aa: ASSYQPGQGWAF

v_gene: TRBV5-1
j_gene: TRBJ2-2
CDR3aa: ASSSRGNTGELF